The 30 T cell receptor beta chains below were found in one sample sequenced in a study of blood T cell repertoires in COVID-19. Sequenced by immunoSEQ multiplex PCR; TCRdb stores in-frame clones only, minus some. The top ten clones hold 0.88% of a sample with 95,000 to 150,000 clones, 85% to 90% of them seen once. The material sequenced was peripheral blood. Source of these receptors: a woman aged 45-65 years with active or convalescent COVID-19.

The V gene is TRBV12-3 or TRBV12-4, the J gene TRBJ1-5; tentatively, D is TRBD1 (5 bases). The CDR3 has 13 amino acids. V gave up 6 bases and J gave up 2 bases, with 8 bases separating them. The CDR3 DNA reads TGTGCCAGCAGGGGGGGTGGCAATCAGCCCCAGCATTTT. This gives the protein CASRGGGNQPQHF.

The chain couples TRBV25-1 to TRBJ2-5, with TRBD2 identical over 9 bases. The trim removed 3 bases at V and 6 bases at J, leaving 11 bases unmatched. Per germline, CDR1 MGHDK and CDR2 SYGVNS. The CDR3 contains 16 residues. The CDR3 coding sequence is TGTGCCAGCAGTGATGTTCGCGGGAGGGCCCTGCAGACCCAGTACTTC. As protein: CASSDVRGRALQTQYF.

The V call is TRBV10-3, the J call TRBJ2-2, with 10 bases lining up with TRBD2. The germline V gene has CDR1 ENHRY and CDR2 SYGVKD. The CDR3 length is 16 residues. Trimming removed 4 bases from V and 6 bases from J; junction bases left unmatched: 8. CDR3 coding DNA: TGTGCCATCAGTGGGTCGAGAGCGGGAGGGCCCGGGGAGCTGTTTTTT. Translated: CAISGSRAGGPGELFF.

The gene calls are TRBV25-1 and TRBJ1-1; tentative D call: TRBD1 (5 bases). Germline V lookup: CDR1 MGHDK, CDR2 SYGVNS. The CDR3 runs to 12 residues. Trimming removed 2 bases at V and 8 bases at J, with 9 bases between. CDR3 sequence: CASSEQGLEAFF. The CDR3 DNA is TGTGCCAGCAGTGAACAGGGACTCGAAGCTTTCTTT.

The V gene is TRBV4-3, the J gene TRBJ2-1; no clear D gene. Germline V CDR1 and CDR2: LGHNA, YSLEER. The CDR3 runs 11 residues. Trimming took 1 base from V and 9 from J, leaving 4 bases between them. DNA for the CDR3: TGCGCCAGCAGCCAAGGTAGTGAGCAGTTCTTC. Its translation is CASSQGSEQFF.

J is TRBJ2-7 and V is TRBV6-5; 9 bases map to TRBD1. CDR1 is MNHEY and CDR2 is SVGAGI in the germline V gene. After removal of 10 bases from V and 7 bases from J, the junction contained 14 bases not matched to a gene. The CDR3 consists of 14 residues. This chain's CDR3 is CATRGGGQGREQYF. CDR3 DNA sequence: TGTGCCACCCGGGGAGGGGGACAGGGTAGGGAGCAGTACTTC.

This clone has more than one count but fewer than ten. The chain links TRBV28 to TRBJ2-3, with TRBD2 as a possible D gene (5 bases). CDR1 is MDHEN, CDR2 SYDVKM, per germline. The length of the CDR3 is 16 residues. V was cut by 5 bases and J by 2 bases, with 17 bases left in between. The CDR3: CASSPTKRLATDTQYF. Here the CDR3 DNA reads TGTGCCAGCAGTCCCACGAAAAGGCTAGCCACAGATACGCAGTATTTT.

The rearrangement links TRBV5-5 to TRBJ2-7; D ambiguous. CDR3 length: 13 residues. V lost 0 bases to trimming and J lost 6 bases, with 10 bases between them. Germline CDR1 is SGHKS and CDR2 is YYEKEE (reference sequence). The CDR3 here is CASSLELVAEQYF. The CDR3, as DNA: TGTGCCAGCAGCTTGGAATTGGTAGCCGAGCAGTACTTC.

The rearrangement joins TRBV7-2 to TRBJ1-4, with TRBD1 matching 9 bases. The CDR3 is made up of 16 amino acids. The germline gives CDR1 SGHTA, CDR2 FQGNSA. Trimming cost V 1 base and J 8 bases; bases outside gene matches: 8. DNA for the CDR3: TGTGCCAGCAGCTTAGTGGGACAGGGAATATACGAAAAACTGTTTTTT. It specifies CASSLVGQGIYEKLFF.

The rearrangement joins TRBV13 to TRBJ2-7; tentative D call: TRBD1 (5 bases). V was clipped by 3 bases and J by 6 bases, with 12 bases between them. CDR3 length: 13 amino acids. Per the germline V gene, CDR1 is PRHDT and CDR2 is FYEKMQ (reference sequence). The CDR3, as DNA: TGTGCCAGCAGCTTGCGACAGTACCCCGAGCAGTACTTC. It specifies CASSLRQYPEQYF.

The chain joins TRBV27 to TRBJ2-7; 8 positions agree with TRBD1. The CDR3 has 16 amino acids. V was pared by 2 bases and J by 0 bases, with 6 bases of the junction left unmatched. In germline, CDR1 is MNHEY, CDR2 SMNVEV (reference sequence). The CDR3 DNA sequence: TGTGCCAGCAGTTTACTTCCGGGGACAGGCTCCTACGAGCAGTACTTC. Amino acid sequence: CASSLLPGTGSYEQYF.

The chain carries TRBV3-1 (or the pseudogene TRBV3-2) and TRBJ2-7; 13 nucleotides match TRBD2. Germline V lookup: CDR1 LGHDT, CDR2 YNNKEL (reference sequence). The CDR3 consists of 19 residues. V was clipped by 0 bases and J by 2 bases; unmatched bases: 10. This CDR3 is CASSQDLTSGRALAYEQYF. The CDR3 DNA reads TGTGCCAGCAGCCAAGATCTCACTAGCGGGAGGGCCTTAGCCTACGAGCAGTACTTC.

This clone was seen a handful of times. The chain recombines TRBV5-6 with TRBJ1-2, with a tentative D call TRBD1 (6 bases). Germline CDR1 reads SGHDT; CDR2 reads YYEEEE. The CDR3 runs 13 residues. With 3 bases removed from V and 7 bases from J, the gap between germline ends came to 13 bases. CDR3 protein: CASSSWHRVGYTF. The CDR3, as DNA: TGTGCCAGCAGCTCCTGGCACAGGGTTGGCTACACCTTC.

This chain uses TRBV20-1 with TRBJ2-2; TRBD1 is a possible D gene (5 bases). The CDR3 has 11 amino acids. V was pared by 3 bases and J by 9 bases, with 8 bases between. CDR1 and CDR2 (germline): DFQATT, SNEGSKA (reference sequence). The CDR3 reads CSASRGWELFF. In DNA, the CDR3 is TGCAGTGCTAGTAGGGGTTGGGAGCTGTTTTTT.

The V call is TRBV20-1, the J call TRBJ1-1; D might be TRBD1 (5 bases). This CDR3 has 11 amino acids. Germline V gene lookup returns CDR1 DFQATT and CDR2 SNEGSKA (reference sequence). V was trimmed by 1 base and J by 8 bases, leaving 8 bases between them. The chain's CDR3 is CSARGTNEAFF. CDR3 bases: TGCAGTGCTAGAGGGACAAACGAAGCTTTCTTT.

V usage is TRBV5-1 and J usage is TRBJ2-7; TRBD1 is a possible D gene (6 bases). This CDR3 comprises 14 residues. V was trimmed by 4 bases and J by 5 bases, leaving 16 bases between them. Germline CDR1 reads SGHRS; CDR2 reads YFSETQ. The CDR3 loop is CASSARTQGDEQYF. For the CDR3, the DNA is TGCGCCAGCAGCGCAAGAACACAGGGCGACGAGCAGTACTTC.

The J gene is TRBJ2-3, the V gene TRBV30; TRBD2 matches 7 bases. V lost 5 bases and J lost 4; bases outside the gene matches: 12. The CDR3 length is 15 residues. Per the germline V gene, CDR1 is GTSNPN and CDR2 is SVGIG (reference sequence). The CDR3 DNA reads TGTGCCTGGGAGAGGGCGGGAGTGCAGTCAGATACGCAGTATTTT. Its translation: CAWERAGVQSDTQYF.

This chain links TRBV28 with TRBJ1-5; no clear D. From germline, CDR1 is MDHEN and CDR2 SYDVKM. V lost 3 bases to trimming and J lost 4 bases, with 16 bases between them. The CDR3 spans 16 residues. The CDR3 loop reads CASSLSMGRRNQPQHF. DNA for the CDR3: TGTGCCAGCAGTTTGAGTATGGGCAGGAGGAATCAGCCCCAGCATTTT.

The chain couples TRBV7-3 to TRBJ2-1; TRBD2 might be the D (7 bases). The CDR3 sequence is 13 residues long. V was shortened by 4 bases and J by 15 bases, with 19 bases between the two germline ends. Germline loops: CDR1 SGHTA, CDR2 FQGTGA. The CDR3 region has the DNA TGTGCCAGCAGCTCCGGACTAGGGGGTTCACGGTTCTTC. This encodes CASSSGLGGSRFF.

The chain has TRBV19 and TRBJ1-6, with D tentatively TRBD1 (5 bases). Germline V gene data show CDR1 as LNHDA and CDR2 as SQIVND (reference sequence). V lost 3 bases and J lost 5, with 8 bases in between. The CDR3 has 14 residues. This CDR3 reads CASSIRVDNSPLHF. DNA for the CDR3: TGTGCCAGTAGTATCAGGGTAGATAATTCACCCCTCCACTTT. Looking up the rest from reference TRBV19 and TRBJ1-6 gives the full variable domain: DGGITQSPKYLFRKEGQNVTLSCEQNLNHDAMYWYRQDPGQGLRLIYYSQIVNDFQKGDIAEGYSVSREKKESFPLTVTSAQKNPTAFYLCASSIRVDNSPLHFGNGTRLTVT.

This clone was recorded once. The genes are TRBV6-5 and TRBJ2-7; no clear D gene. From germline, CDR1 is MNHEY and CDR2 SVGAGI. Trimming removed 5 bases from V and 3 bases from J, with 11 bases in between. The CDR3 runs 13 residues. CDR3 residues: CASSPTPGYEQYF. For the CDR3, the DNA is TGTGCCAGCAGTCCTACCCCTGGCTACGAGCAGTACTTC.

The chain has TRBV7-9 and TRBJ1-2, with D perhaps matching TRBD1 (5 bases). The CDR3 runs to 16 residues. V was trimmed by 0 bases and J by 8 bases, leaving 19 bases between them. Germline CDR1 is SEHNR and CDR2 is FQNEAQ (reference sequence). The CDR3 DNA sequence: TGTGCCAGCAGCTTAGCATTAGCTGGGGCCCTCGGGGGCTACACCTTC. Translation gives CASSLALAGALGGYTF.

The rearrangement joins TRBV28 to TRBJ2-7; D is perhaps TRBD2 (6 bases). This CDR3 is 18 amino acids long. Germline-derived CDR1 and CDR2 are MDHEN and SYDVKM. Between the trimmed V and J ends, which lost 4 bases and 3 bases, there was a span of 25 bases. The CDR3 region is CASSSDLPLALTNYEQYF. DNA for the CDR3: TGTGCCAGCAGTTCCGACCTCCCCCTAGCGCTCACGAACTACGAGCAGTACTTC.

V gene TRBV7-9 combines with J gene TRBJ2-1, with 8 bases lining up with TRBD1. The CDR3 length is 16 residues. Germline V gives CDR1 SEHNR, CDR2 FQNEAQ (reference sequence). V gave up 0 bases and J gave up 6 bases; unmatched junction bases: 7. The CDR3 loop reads CASSLAPDRDPNEQFF. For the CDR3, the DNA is TGTGCCAGCAGCTTAGCTCCGGACAGGGACCCCAATGAGCAGTTCTTC.

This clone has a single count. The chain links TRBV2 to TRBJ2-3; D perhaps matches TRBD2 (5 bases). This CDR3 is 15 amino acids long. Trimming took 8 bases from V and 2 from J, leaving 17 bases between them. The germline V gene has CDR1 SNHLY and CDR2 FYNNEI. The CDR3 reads CASRYWRSPTDTQYF. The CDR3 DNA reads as TGTGCCAGCCGATATTGGAGGTCTCCCACAGATACGCAGTATTTT.

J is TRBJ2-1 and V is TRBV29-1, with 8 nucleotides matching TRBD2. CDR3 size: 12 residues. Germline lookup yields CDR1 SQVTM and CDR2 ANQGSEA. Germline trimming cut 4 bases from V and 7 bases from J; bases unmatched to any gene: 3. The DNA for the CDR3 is TGCAGCGTTGCCCCGGGGGGGAATGAGCAGTTCTTC. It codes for CSVAPGGNEQFF.

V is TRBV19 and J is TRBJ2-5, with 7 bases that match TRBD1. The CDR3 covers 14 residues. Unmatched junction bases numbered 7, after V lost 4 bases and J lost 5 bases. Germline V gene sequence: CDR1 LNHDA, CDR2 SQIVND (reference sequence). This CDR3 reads CASSTDRELETQYF. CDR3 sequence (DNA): TGTGCCAGTAGTACCGACAGGGAATTGGAGACCCAGTACTTC.

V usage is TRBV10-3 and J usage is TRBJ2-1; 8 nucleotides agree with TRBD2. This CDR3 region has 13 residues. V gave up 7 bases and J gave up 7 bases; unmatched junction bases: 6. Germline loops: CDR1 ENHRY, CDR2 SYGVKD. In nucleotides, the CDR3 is TGTGCCATCACGGGAGGGCTTTCGAATGAGCAGTTCTTC. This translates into CAITGGLSNEQFF.

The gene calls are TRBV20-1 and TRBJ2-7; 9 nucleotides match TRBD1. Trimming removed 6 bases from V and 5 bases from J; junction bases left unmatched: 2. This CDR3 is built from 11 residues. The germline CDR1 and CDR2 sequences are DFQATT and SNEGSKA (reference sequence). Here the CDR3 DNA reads TGCAGTGCCAGGACAGGGGACGAGCAGTACTTC. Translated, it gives CSARTGDEQYF.

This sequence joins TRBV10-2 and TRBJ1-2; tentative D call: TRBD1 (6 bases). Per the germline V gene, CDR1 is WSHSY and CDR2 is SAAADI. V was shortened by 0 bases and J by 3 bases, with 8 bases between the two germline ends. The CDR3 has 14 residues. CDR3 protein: CASSESRTDYGYTF. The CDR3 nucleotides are TGCGCCAGCAGTGAGTCGAGGACAGACTATGGCTACACCTTC.